These 24 T cell receptor beta chains originate from one sample sequenced in a study of blood T cell repertoires in COVID-19. Generated by immunoSEQ multiplex PCR, the TCRdb table keeps only in-frame clones and is missing some. The data hold 200,000 to 300,000 clones, with about 87% observed a single time. Material for sequencing was PBMCs or T cells enriched from blood (not recorded which). All receptors come from a woman in her thirties or forties who had been exposed to COVID-19.

V gene TRBV6-6 combines with J gene TRBJ2-3, with 15 bases identical to TRBD2. The germline CDR1 and CDR2 sequences are MNHNY and SVGAGI (reference sequence). This CDR3 is 14 amino acids long. The J segment lost 5 bases and the V segment lost 8 bases, leaving 2 bases of the junction unmatched. CDR3 bases: TGTGCCAGCGCGGGACTAGCGGGGGGAGATACGCAGTATTTT. Its protein product is CASAGLAGGDTQYF.

This chain uses TRBV6-5 with TRBJ2-1; TRBD1 aligns across 10 bases. The germline gives CDR1 MNHEY, CDR2 SVGAGI. V gave up 5 bases and J gave up 15 bases; unmatched junction bases: 13. The CDR3 spans 14 residues. DNA of the CDR3: TGTGCCAGCAGTACCTCCGGGACAGGGGCGAGGCTGTTCTTC. As protein: CASSTSGTGARLFF.

V gene TRBV7-9 combines with J gene TRBJ2-3; 11 nucleotides agree with TRBD2. V trimming: 2 bases; J trimming: 7 bases; junction bases outside the gene matches: 14. The length of the CDR3 is 18 residues. Looked up from germline, CDR1 is SEHNR and CDR2 is FQNEAQ (reference sequence). CDR3 sequence: CASSLSTSGSPHPNTQYF. The CDR3 DNA follows: TGTGCCAGCAGCTTAAGCACTAGCGGGAGTCCTCACCCAAATACGCAGTATTTT.

This sequence joins TRBV5-1 and TRBJ1-1, with 8 bases identical to TRBD1. The CDR3 has 17 residues. Unmatched junction bases numbered 11, after V lost 4 bases and J lost 0 bases. Per germline, CDR1 SGHRS and CDR2 YFSETQ. The CDR3 here is CASSPYPGQVMNTEAFF. CDR3 bases: TGCGCCAGCAGCCCATACCCGGGACAGGTAATGAACACTGAAGCTTTCTTT.

The rearrangement joins TRBV28 to TRBJ1-5, with a weak D call TRBD1 (6 bases). Deletions cut 7 bases from V and 6 bases from J, with 19 bases between. CDR1 MDHEN and CDR2 SYDVKM come from the germline V gene. The CDR3 has 15 residues. CDR3 DNA: TGTGCCAGCACTCCCCCGGGGGGGCACGGTCAGCCCCAGCATTTT. Amino acid sequence: CASTPPGGHGQPQHF.

This clone was seen just once. The J gene is TRBJ1-2, the V gene TRBV6-5, with a tentative D call TRBD1 (5 bases). The germline gives CDR1 MNHEY, CDR2 SVGAGI. The CDR3 spans 11 residues. V shed 8 bases and J shed 5 bases, with 9 bases lying between them. As DNA, the CDR3 is TGTGCCAGCTGGGGGGGGTATGGCTACACCTTC. Translation: CASWGGYGYTF.

This clone was detected only once. This chain uses TRBV10-3 with TRBJ2-1; 7 bases fit TRBD2. The CDR3 consists of 13 residues. V was pared by 10 bases and J by 5 bases, with 8 bases of the junction left unmatched. In germline, CDR1 is ENHRY, CDR2 SYGVKD. As DNA, the CDR3 is TGTGCCACCAGAGCGGGACCAGACAATGAGCAGTTCTTC. Protein sequence: CATRAGPDNEQFF.

The J gene is TRBJ2-7, the V gene TRBV5-1, with D tentatively TRBD2 (7 bases). Germline loops: CDR1 SGHRS, CDR2 YFSETQ. This CDR3 has 14 residues. The CDR3 DNA reads as TGTGCCAGCGGGAAACAGGGACTATCCTACGAGCAGTACGTC. It is translated as CASGKQGLSYEQYV.

A note on this clone: One end of the junction does not line up with germline, which may come from a read error. This chain connects TRBV4-1 to TRBJ2-1, with D perhaps matching TRBD2 (5 bases). CDR1 is MGHRA and CDR2 is YSYEKL in the germline V gene. The CDR3 contains 16 residues. As DNA, the CDR3 is TGCGCCAGCAGACAAGGAGTAGCCGGGGCCTACAATGAGCAGTTCTTC. Protein sequence: CASRQGVAGAYNEQFF.

V and J are TRBV7-6 and TRBJ1-1; D gene ambiguous. Germline V gene sequence: CDR1 SGHVS, CDR2 FNYEAQ. V lost 5 bases to trimming and J lost 5 bases, with 15 bases between them. There are 14 residues in the CDR3. The CDR3 region is CASSPGGRPTEAFF. The CDR3 nucleotides read TGTGCCAGCAGCCCCGGCGGGCGGCCAACTGAAGCTTTCTTT.

This clone was detected once. The chain joins TRBV7-9 to TRBJ1-5; no clear D gene. CDR1 and CDR2 (germline): SEHNR, FQNEAQ (reference sequence). This CDR3 has 13 amino acids. The V gene lost 8 bases and the J gene lost 4 bases, with 12 bases spanning the gap. For the CDR3, the DNA is TGTGCCAGCGGCGGGGTTGGTAATCAGCCCCAGCATTTT. Its translation: CASGGVGNQPQHF.

This chain links TRBV4-1 with TRBJ1-5; D remains ambiguous. The CDR3 runs to 20 residues. In germline, CDR1 is MGHRA, CDR2 YSYEKL. The V end lost 2 bases, the J end lost 5 bases, and 28 bases lay between the germline ends. The CDR3 sequence is CASSQWQVMPQWLQDQPQHF. CDR3 bases: TGCGCCAGCAGCCAATGGCAAGTTATGCCCCAATGGCTTCAGGATCAGCCCCAGCATTTT.

The chain recombines TRBV18 with TRBJ2-7, with 8 bases aligning to TRBD1. V was pared by 4 bases and J by 9 bases, with 11 bases of the junction left unmatched. Germline loops: CDR1 KGHSH, CDR2 LQKENI. The CDR3 totals 14 residues. CDR3 residues: CASSLSGQGGGQYV. As DNA, the CDR3 is TGTGCCAGCTCACTGTCTGGACAGGGAGGTGGGCAGTACGTC.

This clone has just one count. This chain links TRBV7-8 with TRBJ2-3, with D perhaps TRBD2 (6 bases). The CDR3 has 16 residues. Germline V gives CDR1 SGHVS, CDR2 FQNEAQ. V was pared by 1 base and J by 5 bases, with 16 bases between. The CDR3 reads CASSLGAGWLLDTQYF. The CDR3 DNA sequence: TGTGCCAGCAGCTTAGGTGCGGGATGGCTATTAGATACGCAGTATTTT.

The chain joins TRBV19 to TRBJ2-1; D remains ambiguous. The CDR3 consists of 13 residues. Germline values: CDR1 LNHDA, CDR2 SQIVND (reference sequence). Trimming removed 2 bases at V and 4 bases at J, with 6 bases between. Written as DNA, the CDR3 is TGTGCCAGTAGTATACAGAATTACAATGAGCAGTTCTTC. This gives the protein CASSIQNYNEQFF.

The rearrangement joins TRBV7-9 to TRBJ1-3, with 8 bases fitting TRBD1. CDR3 length: 15 residues. Trimming took 4 bases from V and 3 from J; bases not matched to a gene: 5. Germline V gene sequence: CDR1 SEHNR, CDR2 FQNEAQ (reference sequence). The CDR3 sequence: CASSSRTGNGNTIYF. The CDR3 DNA is TGTGCCAGCAGCTCCCGGACAGGGAATGGAAACACCATATATTTT. Filled out from reference TRBV7-9 and TRBJ1-3, the complete variable domain reads DTGVSQNPRHKITKRGQNVTFRCDPISEHNRLYWYRQTLGQGPEFLTYFQNEAQLEKSRLLSDRFSAERPKGSFSTLEIQRTEQGDSAMYLCASSSRTGNGNTIYFGEGSWLTVV.

The chain links TRBV6-5 to TRBJ1-2, with 7 bases aligning to TRBD1. This CDR3 spans 15 amino acids. After removal of 1 base from V and 2 bases from J, the junction contained 4 bases not matched to a gene. Germline CDR1 reads MNHEY; CDR2 reads SVGAGI. Here the CDR3 reads CASSYYKDRNYGYTF. CDR3 nucleotide sequence: TGTGCCAGCAGTTACTATAAGGACAGGAACTATGGCTACACCTTC.

The CDR3 is CASSSRVSNQPQHF. CDR3 bases: TGTGCCAGCAGCTCCAGGGTCAGCAATCAGCCCCAGCATTTT. This chain uses TRBV7-2 with TRBJ1-5, with D tentatively TRBD1 (5 bases). Germline-derived CDR1 and CDR2 are SGHTA and FQGNSA. Trimming removed 4 bases at V and 1 base at J, with 8 bases between. This CDR3 comprises 14 residues.

CDR3 sequence reads: CASSRNGASTDTQYF. The CDR3 bases are TGTGCCAGCAGCCGGAATGGGGCTAGCACAGATACGCAGTATTTT. The chain carries TRBV3-1 (or the pseudogene TRBV3-2) and TRBJ2-3, with D possibly being TRBD1 (5 bases). V was cut by 4 bases and J by 0 bases, with 11 bases left in between. The CDR3 contains 15 residues. In germline, CDR1 is LGHDT, CDR2 YNNKEL (reference sequence).

The V gene is TRBV19, the J gene TRBJ1-6; maybe TRBD1 (5 bases). The germline CDR1 and CDR2 sequences are LNHDA and SQIVND (reference sequence). Trimming removed 3 bases from V and 6 bases from J, with 15 bases in between. CDR3 size: 16 residues. The CDR3 loop reads CASSIIIGQGNSPLHF. The CDR3 coding sequence is TGTGCCAGTAGTATTATCATCGGGCAGGGTAATTCACCCCTCCACTTT.

The rearrangement joins TRBV7-8 to TRBJ2-5, with 8 nucleotides matching TRBD2. Germline CDR1 SGHVS, CDR2 FQNEAQ. This CDR3 has 16 amino acids. V shed 5 bases, J shed 2 bases, and the junction held 10 bases outside the gene matches. DNA for the CDR3: TGTGCCAGCAGCCCAGTTGGCGGGAGGCCACAAGAGACCCAGTACTTC. It specifies CASSPVGGRPQETQYF.

J is TRBJ2-2 and V is TRBV19; D is ambiguous. Germline V lookup: CDR1 LNHDA, CDR2 SQIVND (reference sequence). CDR3 length: 15 amino acids. V shed 5 bases and J shed 4 bases, with 14 bases lying between them. The CDR3: CASSRGPRSTGELFF. The CDR3 DNA follows: TGTGCCAGTAGTCGAGGCCCTAGGAGCACCGGGGAGCTGTTTTTT.

This chain connects TRBV19 to TRBJ1-6; weak D call: TRBD1 (6 bases). The V gene lost 8 bases and the J gene lost 3 bases, with 8 bases spanning the gap. The CDR3 length is 13 residues. CDR1 is LNHDA, CDR2 SQIVND, per germline (reference sequence). The CDR3 DNA sequence: TGTGCCAGTGGACAGTTCTATAATTCACCCCTCCACTTT. Translation: CASGQFYNSPLHF. Supplemented by reference TRBV19 and TRBJ1-6, the full variable domain reads DGGITQSPKYLFRKEGQNVTLSCEQNLNHDAMYWYRQDPGQGLRLIYYSQIVNDFQKGDIAEGYSVSREKKESFPLTVTSAQKNPTAFYLCASGQFYNSPLHFGNGTRLTVT.

The rearrangement links TRBV9 to TRBJ1-4, with D hard to call. Trimming took 1 base from V and 7 from J, leaving 11 bases between them. CDR1 is SGDLS and CDR2 is YYNGEE in the germline V gene. The length of the CDR3 is 14 residues. The CDR3 nucleotides read TGTGCCAGCAGCGTAAGAGCGGCCCGTGAAAAACTGTTTTTT. This encodes CASSVRAAREKLFF.